This TCR beta chain came from a study of T cell responses to AZD1222 COVID-19 vaccine. Findings and limits, study-wide: Vaccination with two AZD1222 doses was followed by a rise in Spike-specific TCR breadth and depth. A mostly white British donor set with more females was recruited, and clonal diversity was possibly underestimated.

About this clone: The antigen is undetermined.

Assay: immunoSEQ multiplex PCR; the TCRdb copy retains only in-frame clones and omits some. The sample lists approximately 89,000 clones; 70% to 90% were seen once. This sequence was found in an adult in good health. The starting material was peripheral blood, obtained on day 0 of AZD1222 vaccination.

This chain's CDR3 is CASSQGKGLGLYEQYF. Here the CDR3 DNA reads TGTGCCAGCAGCCAAGGCAAGGGTTTGGGGCTCTACGAGCAGTACTTC. This chain uses TRBV4-2 with TRBJ2-7, with D maybe TRBD1 (5 bases). Trimming took 1 base from V and 3 from J, leaving 16 bases between them. The CDR3 length is 16 residues. Per the germline V gene, CDR1 is LGHNA and CDR2 is YNFKEQ.